This record looks at one T cell receptor (beta chain) sequence and its context. These data are taken from a study of shared clonotypes between healthy human individuals. Assay used: immunoSEQ multiplex PCR; TCRdb lists only in-frame clones, some missing. The sample contains roughly 2.2 million clones, 85% to 95% of which appear only once. The trim removed 6 bases at V and 3 bases at J, leaving 1 base unmatched. This CDR3 has 13 residues. CDR1 is LNHNV and CDR2 is YYDKDF in the germline V gene (reference sequence). Investigators divided CD4+ cells into CD45RA+ naive and CD45RA-negative memory subsets. What was sequenced was naive CD4+ T cells from PBMCs. This sample's subset: CD45RA+ positively selected. The genes are TRBV15 and TRBJ1-5, with TRBD1 matching over 8 bases. This clonotype was sampled from a man younger than 35 in good health. Some clones in this sample may be carry-over from other donors' samples. The CDR3 DNA sequence: TGTGCCACCAGGGACAGGGACAATCAGCCCCAGCATTTT. Residues: CATRDRDNQPQHF.